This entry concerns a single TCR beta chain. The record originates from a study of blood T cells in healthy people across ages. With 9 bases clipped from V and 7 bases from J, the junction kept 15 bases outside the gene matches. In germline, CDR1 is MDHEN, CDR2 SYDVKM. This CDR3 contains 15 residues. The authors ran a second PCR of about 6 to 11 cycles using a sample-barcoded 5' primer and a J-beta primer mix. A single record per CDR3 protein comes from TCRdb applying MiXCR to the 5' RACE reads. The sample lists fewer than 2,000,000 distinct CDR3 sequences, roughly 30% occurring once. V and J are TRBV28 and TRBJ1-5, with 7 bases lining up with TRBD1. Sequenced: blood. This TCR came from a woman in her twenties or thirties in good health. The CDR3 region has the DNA TGTGCCAGTCGACCAATTACAGGGGTTAGGCAGCCCCAGCATTTT. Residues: CASRPITGVRQPQHF.